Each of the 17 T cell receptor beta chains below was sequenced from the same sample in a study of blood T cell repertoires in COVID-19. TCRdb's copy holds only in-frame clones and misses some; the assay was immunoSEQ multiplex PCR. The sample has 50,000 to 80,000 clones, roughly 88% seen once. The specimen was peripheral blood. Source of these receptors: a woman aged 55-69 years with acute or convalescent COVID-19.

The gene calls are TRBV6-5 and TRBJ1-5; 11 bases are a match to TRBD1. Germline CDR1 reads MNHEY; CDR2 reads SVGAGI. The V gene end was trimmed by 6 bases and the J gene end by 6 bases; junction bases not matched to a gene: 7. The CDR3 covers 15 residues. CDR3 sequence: CASSLDRGQSQPQHF. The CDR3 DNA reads TGTGCCAGCAGCCTGGACAGGGGGCAGAGTCAGCCCCAGCATTTT.

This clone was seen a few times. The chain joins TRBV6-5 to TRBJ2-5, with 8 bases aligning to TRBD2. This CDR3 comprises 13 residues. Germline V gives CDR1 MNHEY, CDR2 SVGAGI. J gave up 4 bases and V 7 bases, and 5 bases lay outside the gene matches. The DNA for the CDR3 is TGTGCCAGCAATTTAGCGGGGTCAGAGACCCAGTACTTC. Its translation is CASNLAGSETQYF.

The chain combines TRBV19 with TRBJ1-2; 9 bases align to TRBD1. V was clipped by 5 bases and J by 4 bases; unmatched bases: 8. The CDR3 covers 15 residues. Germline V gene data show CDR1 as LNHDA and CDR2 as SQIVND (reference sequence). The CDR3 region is CASSPGTGSLYGYTF. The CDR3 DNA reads TGTGCCAGTAGTCCAGGGACAGGGAGCCTCTATGGCTACACCTTC.

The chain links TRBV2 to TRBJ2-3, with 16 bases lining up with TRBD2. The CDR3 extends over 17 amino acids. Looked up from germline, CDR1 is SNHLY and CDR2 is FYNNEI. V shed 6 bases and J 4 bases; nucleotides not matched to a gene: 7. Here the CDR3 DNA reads TGTGCCAGCAGGAAGGGACTAGCGGGGGGGAGCGCAGATACGCAGTATTTT. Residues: CASRKGLAGGSADTQYF.

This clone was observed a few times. The CDR3 nucleotides are TGCGCCAGCAGCTTGGTTGGACAGGGGGTTCCGAACACCGGGGAGCTGTTTTTT. Protein sequence: CASSLVGQGVPNTGELFF. This sequence joins TRBV5-1 and TRBJ2-2; 10 nucleotides match TRBD1. CDR1 SGHRS and CDR2 YFSETQ come from the germline V gene. V was clipped by 0 bases and J by 0 bases; unmatched bases: 5. The CDR3 covers 18 residues.

CDR3 region: CASSSGGTDQETQYF. CDR3 in DNA: TGTGCCAGCAGCTCAGGAGGGACGGACCAAGAGACCCAGTACTTC. This chain uses TRBV5-4 with TRBJ2-5, with D maybe TRBD2 (6 bases). The germline gives CDR1 SGHNT, CDR2 YYREEE (reference sequence). This CDR3 is built from 15 residues. Trimming removed 3 bases from V and 0 bases from J, with 12 bases in between.

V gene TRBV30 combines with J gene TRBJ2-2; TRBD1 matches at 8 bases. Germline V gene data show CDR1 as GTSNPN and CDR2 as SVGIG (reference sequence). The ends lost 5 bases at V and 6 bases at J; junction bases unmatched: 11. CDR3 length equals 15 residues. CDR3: CAWGIGQGRSGELFF. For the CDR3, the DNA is TGTGCCTGGGGGATAGGACAGGGAAGGTCCGGGGAGCTGTTTTTT.

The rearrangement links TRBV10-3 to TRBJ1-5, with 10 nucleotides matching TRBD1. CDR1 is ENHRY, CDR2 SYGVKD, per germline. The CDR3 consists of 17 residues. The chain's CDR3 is CASQGQGLPWGNQPQHF. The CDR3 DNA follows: TGTGCATCACAGGGACAGGGGTTACCTTGGGGCAATCAGCCCCAGCATTTT.

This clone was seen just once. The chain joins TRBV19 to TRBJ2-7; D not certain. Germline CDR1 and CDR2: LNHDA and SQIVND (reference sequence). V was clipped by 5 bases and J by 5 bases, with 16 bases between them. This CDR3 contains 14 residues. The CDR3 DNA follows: TGTGCCAGTAGTCGGCGCGACTCCGGCGACGAGCAGTACTTC. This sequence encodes CASSRRDSGDEQYF.

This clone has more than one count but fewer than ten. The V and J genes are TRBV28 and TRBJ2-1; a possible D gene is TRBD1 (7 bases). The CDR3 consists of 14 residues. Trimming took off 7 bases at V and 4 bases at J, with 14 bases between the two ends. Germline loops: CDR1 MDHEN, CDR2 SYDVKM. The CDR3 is CASKEGAGYNEQFF. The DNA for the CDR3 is TGTGCCAGCAAAGAGGGGGCGGGATACAATGAGCAGTTCTTC. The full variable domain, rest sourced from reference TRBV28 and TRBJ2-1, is DVKVTQSSRYLVKRTGEKVFLECVQDMDHENMFWYRQDPGLGLRLIYFSYDVKMKEKGDIPEGYSVSREKKERFSLILESASTNQTSMYLCASKEGAGYNEQFFGPGTRLTVL.

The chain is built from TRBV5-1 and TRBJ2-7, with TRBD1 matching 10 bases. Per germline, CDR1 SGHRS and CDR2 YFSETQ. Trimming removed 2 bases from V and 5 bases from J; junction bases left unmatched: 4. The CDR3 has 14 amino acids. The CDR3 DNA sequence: TGCGCCAGCAGCTTCGCGGGACAGGGGAACGAGCAGTACTTC. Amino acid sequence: CASSFAGQGNEQYF.

The CDR3 DNA is TGTGCCAGCAGCCAAGGTCCGCTAGCGTCGGATACGCAGTATTTT. Amino acid sequence: CASSQGPLASDTQYF. The gene calls are TRBV3-1 (or the pseudogene TRBV3-2) and TRBJ2-3, with D tentatively TRBD2 (6 bases). Looked up from germline, CDR1 is LGHDT and CDR2 is YNNKEL (reference sequence). V lost 1 base and J 6 bases, leaving 14 bases between the germline ends. The CDR3 has 15 amino acids.

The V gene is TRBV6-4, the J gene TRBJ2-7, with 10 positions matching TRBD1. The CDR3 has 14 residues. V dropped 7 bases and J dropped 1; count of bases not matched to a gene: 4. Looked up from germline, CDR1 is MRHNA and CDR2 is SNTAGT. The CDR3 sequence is CASKPGQGSYEQYF. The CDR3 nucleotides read TGTGCCAGCAAACCGGGACAGGGGTCCTACGAGCAGTACTTC.

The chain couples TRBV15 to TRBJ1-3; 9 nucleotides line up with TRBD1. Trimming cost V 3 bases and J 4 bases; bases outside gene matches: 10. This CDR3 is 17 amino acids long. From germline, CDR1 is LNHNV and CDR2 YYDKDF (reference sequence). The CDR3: CATSRDRGRVDGNTIYF. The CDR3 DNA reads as TGTGCCACCAGCAGGGACAGGGGAAGAGTTGACGGAAACACCATATATTTT.

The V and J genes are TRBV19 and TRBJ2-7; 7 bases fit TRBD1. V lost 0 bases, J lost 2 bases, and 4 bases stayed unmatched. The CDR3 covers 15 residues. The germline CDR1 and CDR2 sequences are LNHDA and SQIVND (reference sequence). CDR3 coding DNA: TGTGCCAGTAGTATAGAGACAGGGTTGACCTACGAGCAGTACTTC. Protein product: CASSIETGLTYEQYF.

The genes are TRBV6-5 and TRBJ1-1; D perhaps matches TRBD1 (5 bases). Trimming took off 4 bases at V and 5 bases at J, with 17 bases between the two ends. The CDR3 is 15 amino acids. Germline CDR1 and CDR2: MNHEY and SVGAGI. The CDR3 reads CASSSPGSGKTEAFF. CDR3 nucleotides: TGTGCCAGCAGTTCACCCGGATCAGGGAAGACTGAAGCTTTCTTT.

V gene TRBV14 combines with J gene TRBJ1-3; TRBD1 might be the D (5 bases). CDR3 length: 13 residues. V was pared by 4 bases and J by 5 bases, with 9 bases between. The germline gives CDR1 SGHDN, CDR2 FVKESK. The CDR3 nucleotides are TGTGCCAGCAGCCGACAGAGCCGAAACACCATATATTTT. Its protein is CASSRQSRNTIYF.